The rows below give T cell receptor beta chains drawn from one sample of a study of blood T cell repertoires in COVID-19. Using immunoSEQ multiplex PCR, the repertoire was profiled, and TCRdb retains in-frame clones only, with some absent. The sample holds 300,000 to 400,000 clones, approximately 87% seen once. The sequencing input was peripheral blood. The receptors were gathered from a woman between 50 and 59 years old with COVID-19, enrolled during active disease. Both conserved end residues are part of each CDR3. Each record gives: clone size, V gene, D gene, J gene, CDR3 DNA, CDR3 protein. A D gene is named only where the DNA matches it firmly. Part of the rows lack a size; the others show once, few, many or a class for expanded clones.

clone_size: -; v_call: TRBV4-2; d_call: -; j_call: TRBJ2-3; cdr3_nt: TGTGCCAGCAGCCAAGCTCCGACCGAGGTAGATACGCAGTATTTT; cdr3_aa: CASSQAPTEVDTQYF
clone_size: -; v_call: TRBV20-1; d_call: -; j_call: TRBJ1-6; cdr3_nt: TGCAGTGCTAGTTCGCAGGGATTAGGTTCACCCCTCCACTTT; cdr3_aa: CSASSQGLGSPLHF
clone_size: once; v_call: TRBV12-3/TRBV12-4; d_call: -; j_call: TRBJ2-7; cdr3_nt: TGTGCCAGCAGTTTAGGCGGCTCCTACGAGCAGTACTTC; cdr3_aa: CASSLGGSYEQYF
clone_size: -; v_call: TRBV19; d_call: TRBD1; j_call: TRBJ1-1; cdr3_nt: TGTGCCAGTAGTGCCCCAACAGGGGCCTCAAGGAACACTGAAGCTTTCTTT; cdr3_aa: CASSAPTGASRNTEAFF
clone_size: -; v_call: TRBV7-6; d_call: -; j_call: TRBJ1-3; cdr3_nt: TGTGCCAGCAGCCGGAGCAGGGCCCCCGGGAACACCATATATTTT; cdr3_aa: CASSRSRAPGNTIYF
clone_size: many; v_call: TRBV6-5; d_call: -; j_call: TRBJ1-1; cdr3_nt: TGTGCCAGCAGTTACTCACTAGGGGACTTGAAAGCTTTCTTT; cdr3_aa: CASSYSLGDLKAFF
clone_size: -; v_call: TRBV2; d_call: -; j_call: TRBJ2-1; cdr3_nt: TGTGCCAGCAGTGTTCATAGCGGCTCCTACAATGAGCAGTTCTTC; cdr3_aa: CASSVHSGSYNEQFF
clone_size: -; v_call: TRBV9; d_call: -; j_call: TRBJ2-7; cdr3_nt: TGTGCCAGCAGCGTCGGGGGAGACTACGAGCAGTACTTC; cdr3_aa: CASSVGGDYEQYF
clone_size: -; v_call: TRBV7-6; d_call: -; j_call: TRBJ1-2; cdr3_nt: TGTGCCAGCAGCTTACGGGTGGGGGACACTTCTAACTACACCTTC; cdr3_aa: CASSLRVGDTSNYTF
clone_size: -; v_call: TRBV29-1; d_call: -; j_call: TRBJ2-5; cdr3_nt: TGCAGCGCCCATAACCCCTATAGCCAAGAGACCCAGTACTTC; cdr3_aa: CSAHNPYSQETQYF
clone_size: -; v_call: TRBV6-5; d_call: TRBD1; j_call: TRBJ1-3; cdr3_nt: TGTGCCAGCAGTAGGGACAGGGGGTGGAACACCATATATTTT; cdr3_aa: CASSRDRGWNTIYF
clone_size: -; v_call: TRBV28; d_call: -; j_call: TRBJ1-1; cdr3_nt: TGTGCCAGCAGTTTATTGGGGGGCACTGAAGCTTTCTTT; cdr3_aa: CASSLLGGTEAFF
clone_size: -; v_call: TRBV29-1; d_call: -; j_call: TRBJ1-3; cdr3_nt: TGCAGCGTTCCGGTCTCTGGAAACACCATATATTTT; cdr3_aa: CSVPVSGNTIYF
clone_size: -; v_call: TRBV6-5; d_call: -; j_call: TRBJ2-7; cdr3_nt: TGTGCCAGCAGTTACTCGCAGGGTATGGCTTCCTACGAGCAGTACTTC; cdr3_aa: CASSYSQGMASYEQYF
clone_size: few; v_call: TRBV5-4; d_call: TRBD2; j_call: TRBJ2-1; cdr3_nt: TGTGCCAGCAGCTCGGGGGGGAGGGCGACGAATGAGCAGTTCTTC; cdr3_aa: CASSSGGRATNEQFF
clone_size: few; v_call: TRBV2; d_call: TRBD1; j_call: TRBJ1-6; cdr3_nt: TGTGCCATCACCGGGACAGGGGGTTCACCCCTCCACTTT; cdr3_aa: CAITGTGGSPLHF
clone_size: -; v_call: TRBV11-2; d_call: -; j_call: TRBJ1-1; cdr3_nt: TGTGCCAGCAGCTTAGGGGCCGGGACTAACACTGAAGCTTTCTTT; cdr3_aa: CASSLGAGTNTEAFF
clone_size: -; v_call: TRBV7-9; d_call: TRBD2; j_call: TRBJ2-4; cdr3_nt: TGTGCCAGCAGCTTAGGCGGGGGAGCAGGTCAGTACTTC; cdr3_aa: CASSLGGGAGQYF
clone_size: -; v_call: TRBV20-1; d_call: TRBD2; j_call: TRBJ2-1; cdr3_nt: TGCAGTGCTAGTCCCGGGACTAGCGAGGCTGAGCAGTTCTTC; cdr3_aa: CSASPGTSEAEQFF
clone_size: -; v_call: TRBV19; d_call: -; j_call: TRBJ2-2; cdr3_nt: TGTGCCAGTGAAGGGGCGCGAACCGGGGAGCTGTTTTTT; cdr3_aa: CASEGARTGELFF
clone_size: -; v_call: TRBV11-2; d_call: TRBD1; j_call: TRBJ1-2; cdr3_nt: TGTGCCAGCAGCGGGAGGACAGGGGGCAGGGGTCACGGCTACACCTTC; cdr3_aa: CASSGRTGGRGHGYTF
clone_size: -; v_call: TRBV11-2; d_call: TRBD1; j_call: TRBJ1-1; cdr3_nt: TGTGCCAGCAGCCGATCCCGAAGGACAGGGGAGATGAACACTGAAGCTTTCTTT; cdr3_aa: CASSRSRRTGEMNTEAFF
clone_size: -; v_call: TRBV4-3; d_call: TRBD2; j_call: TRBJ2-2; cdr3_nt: TGCGCCAGCAGCAGGGGACTAGCGCAGACCGGGGAGCTGTTTTTT; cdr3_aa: CASSRGLAQTGELFF
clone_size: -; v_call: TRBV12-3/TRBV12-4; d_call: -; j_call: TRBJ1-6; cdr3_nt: TGTGCCAGCAGTTCCATTTCAAATTCACCCCTCCACTTT; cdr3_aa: CASSSISNSPLHF
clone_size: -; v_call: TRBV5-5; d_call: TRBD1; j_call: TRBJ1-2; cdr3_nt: TGTGCCAGCAGCTTGAGTGCACAGGGGAACTATGGCTACACCTTC; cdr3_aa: CASSLSAQGNYGYTF
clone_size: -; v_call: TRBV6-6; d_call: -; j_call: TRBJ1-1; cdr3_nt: TGTGCCAGCAGTCAACAGGGTTGGACTGAAGCTTTCTTT; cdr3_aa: CASSQQGWTEAFF
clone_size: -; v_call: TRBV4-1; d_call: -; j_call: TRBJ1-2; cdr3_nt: TGCGCCAGCAAACATTCCCAGGGTTCCGGCTATGGCTACACCTTC; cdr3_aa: CASKHSQGSGYGYTF